The clone carrying this T cell receptor beta chain was counted a single time. This entry comes from a study of blood T cell repertoires in COVID-19. Assay: immunoSEQ multiplex PCR; the TCRdb copy retains only in-frame clones and omits some. Here the sample spans about 460,000 clones, around 85% being singletons. V lost 3 bases and J lost 5; bases outside the gene matches: 6. In germline, CDR1 is SGHVS, CDR2 FQNEAQ. The CDR3 totals 16 residues. The receptor was derived from a woman aged 55 to 70 who had recovered from COVID-19. Specimen: PBMCs or T cells enriched from blood (not recorded which). The chain joins TRBV7-8 to TRBJ2-7; 14 positions agree with TRBD2. This chain's CDR3 is CASSLGLAGAANEQYF. As DNA, the CDR3 is TGTGCCAGCAGCTTGGGACTAGCGGGGGCTGCGAACGAGCAGTACTTC.